This TCR beta chain was obtained from a study of blood T cell repertoires in COVID-19. In the study overall: Acute-phase and convalescent COVID-19 samples originated in the United States, Italy and Spain.

Data came from immunoSEQ multiplex PCR; TCRdb stores just in-frame clones and leaves some out. The sample holds hundreds of thousands of clones, 70% to 90% seen once. The CDR3 consists of 18 residues. J was trimmed by 7 bases and V by 1 base; bases with no gene match: 17. Germline V gene data show CDR1 as LGHNA and CDR2 as YNFKEQ. Sample: PBMCs or T cells enriched from blood (not recorded which). This clonotype was sampled from a woman between 55 and 75 years old who had recovered from COVID-19. V usage is TRBV4-2 and J usage is TRBJ2-3, with TRBD2 identical over 7 bases. The CDR3 here is CASSQVSWEGPILHTQYF. CDR3 nucleotides: TGTGCCAGCAGCCAAGTCTCTTGGGAGGGACCAATACTGCATACGCAGTATTTT.